These T cell receptor beta chains were read from a single sample in a study of T-cell reconstitution after alpha-beta-depleted transplantation in children. TCRdb analysed the PCR reads with MiXCR anew, one entry per CDR3 protein. The sample yields around 480,000 distinct CDR3 sequences, over 25% seen once. The sequences come from PBMCs from the stem cell graft donor, collected from the stem cell graft. The source is a human donor who donated a stem cell graft to a child with aplastic anemia. Each CDR3 is given with its conserved first and last residue. Each record gives: V gene, D gene, clone size, J gene, CDR3 DNA, CDR3 protein. D genes are given only for firm matches. Expanded clones get a size class; other rows say once, few or many, or leave the size out.

TRBV29-1	.	.	TRBJ1-1	TGCAGCGCCACCAGACCCGCGGCCACTGAAGCTTTCTTT	CSATRPAATEAFF
TRBV11-2	.	.	TRBJ2-5	TGTGCCAGCAGCTTATTACTAGCCGTCCGAGAGACCCAGTACTTC	CASSLLLAVRETQYF
TRBV18	.	.	TRBJ2-3	TGTGCCAGCTCACCACTCCGGCATAGCGGCACAGATACGCAGTATTTT	CASSPLRHSGTDTQYF
TRBV5-1	.	.	TRBJ1-5	TGCGCCAGCAGCTTGGGAGCGGGAGGGGAAGGTCAGCCCCAGCATTTT	CASSLGAGGEGQPQHF
TRBV7-7	TRBD1	.	TRBJ2-5	TGTGCCAGCAGCACCCAGGGGGAAAGAGAGACCCAGTACTTC	CASSTQGERETQYF
TRBV29-1	TRBD1	few	TRBJ1-1	TGCAGCGTTACCGGGACAGGGCGAACTGAAGCTTTCTTT	CSVTGTGRTEAFF
TRBV20-1	.	few	TRBJ1-5	TGCAGTGCTAGGGCAACAGGGACCAGGGGAAGCAATCAGCCCCAGCATTTT	CSARATGTRGSNQPQHF
TRBV6-5	.	.	TRBJ1-2	TGTGCCAGCAGTTACTCGGCGAACTATGGCTACACCTTC	CASSYSANYGYTF
TRBV25-1	TRBD2	.	TRBJ2-1	TGTGCCAGCAGTGACCAAACCCTAGCGGGGAACAATGAGCAGTTCTTC	CASSDQTLAGNNEQFF
TRBV28	.	.	TRBJ1-1	TGTGCCAGCAGTTCCCAAGGGGGGGCCACTGAAGCTTTCTTT	CASSSQGGATEAFF
TRBV6-5	TRBD2	.	TRBJ2-7	TGTGCCAGCAGTTACAGGCGGGGGGGATCGTATGAGCAGTACTTC	CASSYRRGGSYEQYF
TRBV27	.	.	TRBJ2-1	TGTGCCAGCAGGGGTTCCTACAATGAGCAGTTCTTC	CASRGSYNEQFF
TRBV11-1	.	.	TRBJ2-3	TGTGCCAGCAGCTCCCAAGGCAGGGACTCATTCCTCACAGATACGCAGTATTTT	CASSSQGRDSFLTDTQYF
TRBV7-9	.	.	TRBJ1-1	TGTGCCAGCAGCTTGACAGCGGACACTGAAGCTTTCTTT	CASSLTADTEAFF
TRBV20-1	.	.	TRBJ1-5	TGCAGTGCTAGAGATGGGGGTTTCGTAAGCAATCAGCCCCAGCATTTT	CSARDGGFVSNQPQHF
TRBV6-1	.	.	TRBJ2-3	TGTGCCACAAGCCACAGGGCTAGCACAGATACGCAGTATTTT	CATSHRASTDTQYF
TRBV27	TRBD1	once	TRBJ2-2	TGTGCCAGCAGTTGGAGAGTGACAGGGCGAGGGAACACCGGGGAGCTGTTTTTT	CASSWRVTGRGNTGELFF
TRBV20-1	.	once	TRBJ2-7	TGCAGTGCTAGCGGGACCCGCTACGAGCAGTACTTC	CSASGTRYEQYF
TRBV7-2	.	.	TRBJ1-2	TGTGCCAGCAGCGGTGGGCGGGACAATCAGTACTATGGCTACACCTTC	CASSGGRDNQYYGYTF
TRBV9	TRBD2	few	TRBJ2-5	TGTGCCAGCAGCCCCAGCGGGAGTGGAGAGACCCAGTACTTC	CASSPSGSGETQYF
TRBV20-1	TRBD2	few	TRBJ2-1	TGCAGTGCTAGTACGGGACTAGCAAGAGGGGTTAACAATGAGCAGTTCTTC	CSASTGLARGVNNEQFF
TRBV25-1	TRBD2	few	TRBJ2-5	TGTGCCAGCAGCCGACTAGCGGGAGGGCCGGAGACCCAGTACTTC	CASSRLAGGPETQYF
TRBV20-1	TRBD2	few	TRBJ2-3	TGCAGTGCTAGGGGCAGGGGAAGGCGGGAGGTATCGGTGGATACGCAGTATTTT	CSARGRGRREVSVDTQYF
TRBV27	TRBD1	.	TRBJ2-5	TGTGCCAGCAGTTCTCGGACAGGGCAAGAGACCCAGTACTTC	CASSSRTGQETQYF
TRBV27	.	.	TRBJ2-1	TGTGCCAGCAGTTTATCGGGGACACGCCGGCACAATGAGCAGTTCTTC	CASSLSGTRRHNEQFF
TRBV30	.	few	TRBJ2-5	TGTGCCTGGAGCCAGGGGCAAGAGACCCAGTACTTC	CAWSQGQETQYF
TRBV5-1	.	few	TRBJ1-1	TGCGCCAGCAGCTTGGAAGGGGTTCTGGCCACTGAAGCTTTCTTT	CASSLEGVLATEAFF
TRBV5-6	.	.	TRBJ2-1	TGTGCCAGCACGTCCGGAATAACCTACAATGAGCAGTTCTTC	CASTSGITYNEQFF
TRBV6-1	TRBD1	.	TRBJ2-1	TGTGCCAGCACCCCGGACAGGGGCCCTTCCTACAATGAGCAGTTCTTC	CASTPDRGPSYNEQFF
TRBV27	.	.	TRBJ1-5	TGTGCCAGCAGGGGGACGGTGAATAGCAATCAGCCCCAGCATTTT	CASRGTVNSNQPQHF
TRBV7-8	TRBD1	few	TRBJ2-6	TGTGCCAGCAGCTGGGACAGGGGCTCTGGGGCCAACGTCCTGACTTTC	CASSWDRGSGANVLTF
TRBV20-1	.	once	TRBJ2-3	TGCAGTGCGGGGACCCGGTCACCCGATACGCAGTATTTT	CSAGTRSPDTQYF
TRBV20-1	.	.	TRBJ1-6	TGCAGTGCTAGAGCGACGACAGGCCCTAATTCACCCCTCCACTTT	CSARATTGPNSPLHF